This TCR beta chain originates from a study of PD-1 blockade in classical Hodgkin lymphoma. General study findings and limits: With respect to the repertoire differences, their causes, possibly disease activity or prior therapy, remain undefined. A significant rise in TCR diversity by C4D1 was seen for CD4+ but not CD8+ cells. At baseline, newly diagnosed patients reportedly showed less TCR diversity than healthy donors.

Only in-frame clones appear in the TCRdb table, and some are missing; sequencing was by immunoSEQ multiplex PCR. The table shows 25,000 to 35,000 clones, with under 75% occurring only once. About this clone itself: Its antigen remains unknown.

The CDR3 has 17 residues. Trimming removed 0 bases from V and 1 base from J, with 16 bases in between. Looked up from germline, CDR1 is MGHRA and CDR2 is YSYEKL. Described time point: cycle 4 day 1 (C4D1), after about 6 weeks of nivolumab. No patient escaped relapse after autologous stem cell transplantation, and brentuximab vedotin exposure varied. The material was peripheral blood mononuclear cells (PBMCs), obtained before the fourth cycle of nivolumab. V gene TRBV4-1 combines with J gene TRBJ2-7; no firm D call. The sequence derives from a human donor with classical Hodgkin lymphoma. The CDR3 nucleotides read TGCGCCAGCAGCCAAGATAATTCAGGTTCCGGATCCTACGAGCAGTACTTC. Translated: CASSQDNSGSGSYEQYF.